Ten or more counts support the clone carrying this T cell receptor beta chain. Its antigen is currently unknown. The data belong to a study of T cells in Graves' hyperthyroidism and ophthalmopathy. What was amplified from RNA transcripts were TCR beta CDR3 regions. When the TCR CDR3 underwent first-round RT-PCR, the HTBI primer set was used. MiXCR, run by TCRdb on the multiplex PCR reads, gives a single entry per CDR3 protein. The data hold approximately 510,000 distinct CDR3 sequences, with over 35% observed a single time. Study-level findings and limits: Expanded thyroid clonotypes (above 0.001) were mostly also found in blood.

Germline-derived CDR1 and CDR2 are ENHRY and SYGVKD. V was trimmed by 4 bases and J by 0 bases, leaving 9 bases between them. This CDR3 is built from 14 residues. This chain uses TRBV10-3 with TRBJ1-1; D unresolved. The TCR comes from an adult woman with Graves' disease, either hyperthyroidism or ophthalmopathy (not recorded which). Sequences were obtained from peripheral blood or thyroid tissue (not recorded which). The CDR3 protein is CAISGTLMNTEAFF. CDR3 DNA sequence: TGTGCCATCAGTGGGACCCTCATGAACACTGAAGCTTTCTTT.